Below, 14 T cell receptor beta chains from the same sample are listed, as sequenced in a study of blood T cell repertoires in COVID-19. Clones were sequenced by immunoSEQ multiplex PCR, and TCRdb holds only the in-frame ones, with some missing. The sample contains around 110,000 clones, roughly 83% of which appear only once. The specimen sequenced was peripheral blood. These receptors came from a man younger than 40 with acute or convalescent COVID-19.

V and J are TRBV27 and TRBJ1-6; 8 bases are a match to TRBD1. Trimming removed 2 bases from V and 0 bases from J; junction bases left unmatched: 0. CDR3 size: 16 residues. Germline CDR1 is MNHEY and CDR2 is SMNVEV (reference sequence). The CDR3 loop is CASSLQGASYNSPLHF. For the CDR3, the DNA is TGTGCCAGCAGTTTACAGGGGGCCTCCTATAATTCACCCCTCCACTTT.

The rearrangement joins TRBV27 to TRBJ2-5; 13 positions match TRBD2. CDR3 length: 17 residues. Germline V gives CDR1 MNHEY, CDR2 SMNVEV (reference sequence). The trim removed 7 bases at V and 1 base at J, leaving 9 bases unmatched. DNA for the CDR3: TGTGCCAGCACCCATCGACTAGCGGGAGGAGGCCAAGAGACCCAGTACTTC. Translation: CASTHRLAGGGQETQYF.

The chain employs TRBV12-5 and TRBJ2-1; 12 positions match TRBD2. From germline, CDR1 is LGHNT and CDR2 FRNRAP. CDR3 length: 16 amino acids. V was clipped by 5 bases and J by 2 bases; unmatched bases: 4. The CDR3 reads CASGLRTSGTYNEQFF. The CDR3 DNA reads as TGTGCTAGTGGTCTACGGACTAGCGGGACCTACAATGAGCAGTTCTTC.

The chain joins TRBV2 to TRBJ1-1; a possible D gene is TRBD1 (6 bases). This CDR3 spans 15 amino acids. V lost 0 bases, J lost 7 bases, and 15 bases lay in between. Germline CDR1 reads SNHLY; CDR2 reads FYNNEI. Here the CDR3 DNA reads TGTGCCAGCAGTGAAGCGCCGGGGGGCGTCGGTGAAGCTTTCTTT. This codes for CASSEAPGGVGEAFF.

The CDR3 DNA follows: TGTGCCACCCTCCCCGGGGGACTGAACACTGAAGCTTTCTTT. It translates to CATLPGGLNTEAFF. V is TRBV10-3 and J is TRBJ1-1; the D gene is possibly TRBD1 (5 bases). Germline loops: CDR1 ENHRY, CDR2 SYGVKD. With 10 bases removed from V and 0 bases from J, the gap between germline ends came to 15 bases. This CDR3 comprises 14 residues.

The sample holds one count of this clone. This sequence joins TRBV6-2 or TRBV6-3 and TRBJ2-1; 15 bases line up with TRBD2. The CDR3 consists of 19 residues. J lost 0 bases, V lost 0 bases, and 3 bases had no gene match. Germline V lookup: CDR1 MNHEY, CDR2 SVGEGT. CDR3 region: CASSYSGLAGGSSYNEQFF. In nucleotides, the CDR3 is TGTGCCAGCAGTTACTCGGGACTAGCGGGGGGCAGCTCCTACAATGAGCAGTTCTTC.

The chain recombines TRBV7-3 with TRBJ2-3; TRBD2 aligns across 10 bases. The germline gives CDR1 SGHTA, CDR2 FQGTGA. Losses at the gene ends were 3 bases for V and 1 base for J; bases not matched to a gene: 1. The CDR3 extends over 15 amino acids. The CDR3 nucleotides read TGTGCCAGCAGCTTCACTAGCGGGGGCACAGATACGCAGTATTTT. Its translation: CASSFTSGGTDTQYF.

The rearrangement uses TRBV19 and TRBJ1-2; D gene ambiguous. The germline V gene has CDR1 LNHDA and CDR2 SQIVND (reference sequence). The V end lost 11 bases, the J end lost 0 bases, and 10 bases lay between the germline ends. The CDR3 covers 12 residues. CDR3 in DNA: TGTGCCGCGGAGGGAACTAACTATGGCTACACCTTC. Translation: CAAEGTNYGYTF.

V is TRBV11-3 and J is TRBJ1-3; D call uncertain. Trimming stripped 5 bases from V and 4 bases from J, with 18 bases between. Germline CDR1 SGHNT, CDR2 YENEEA. This CDR3 is built from 16 residues. The CDR3 region is CASSHGRQDQGNTIYF. As DNA, the CDR3 is TGTGCCAGCAGCCATGGGAGGCAGGATCAAGGAAACACCATATATTTT.

The chain joins TRBV5-1 to TRBJ2-5; weak D call: TRBD2 (6 bases). Per germline, CDR1 SGHRS and CDR2 YFSETQ. The CDR3 totals 15 residues. Trimming pared 0 bases from V and 4 bases from J, leaving 13 bases between. CDR3 bases: TGCGCCAGCAGCTTGGGACTAGTCGGCGGAGAGACCCAGTACTTC. It encodes CASSLGLVGGETQYF.

This chain joins TRBV5-1 and TRBJ1-1; D gene unclear. The length of the CDR3 is 14 residues. The ends were cut back, 3 bases at V and 0 bases at J, with 9 bases in the middle. Germline CDR1 and CDR2: SGHRS and YFSETQ. For the CDR3, the DNA is TGCGCCAGCAGCTATCAGAGGATGAACACTGAAGCTTTCTTT. Its protein is CASSYQRMNTEAFF. Filled out from reference TRBV5-1 and TRBJ1-1, the complete variable domain reads KAGVTQTPRYLIKTRGQQVTLSCSPISGHRSVSWYQQTPGQGLQFLFEYFSETQRNKGNFPGRFSGRQFSNSRSEMNVSTLELGDSALYLCASSYQRMNTEAFFGQGTRLTVV.

This clone was seen a handful of times. V usage is TRBV18 and J usage is TRBJ1-3, with 7 bases lining up with TRBD1. CDR3 size: 16 residues. V shed 2 bases, J shed 1 base, and the junction held 5 bases outside the gene matches. The germline V gene has CDR1 KGHSH and CDR2 LQKENI. CDR3 sequence: CASSPNLQGSGNTIYF. DNA of the CDR3: TGTGCCAGCTCACCAAACTTACAGGGGTCTGGAAACACCATATATTTT. The full variable domain, with the rest looked up from reference TRBV18 and TRBJ1-3, is NAGVMQNPRHLVRRRGQEARLRCSPMKGHSHVYWYRQLPEEGLKFMVYLQKENIIDESGMPKERFSAEFPKEGPSILRIQQVVRGDSAAYFCASSPNLQGSGNTIYFGEGSWLTVV.

The chain recombines TRBV4-2 with TRBJ1-1; D remains ambiguous. V gave up 0 bases and J gave up 1 base, with 6 bases separating them. Germline CDR1 and CDR2: LGHNA and YNFKEQ. The CDR3 has 14 amino acids. The CDR3 spells CASSQDRENTEAFF. In DNA, the CDR3 is TGTGCCAGCAGCCAAGATAGAGAGAACACTGAAGCTTTCTTT.

The rearrangement uses TRBV2 and TRBJ1-1, with 11 bases lining up with TRBD1. The CDR3 has 17 amino acids. Looked up from germline, CDR1 is SNHLY and CDR2 is FYNNEI. The V and J ends lost 6 bases and 3 bases, in that order; junction bases with no gene match: 12. The CDR3 bases are TGTGCCAGCAGGCGGCGGTGGACAGGGGGCGGGTACACTGAAGCTTTCTTT. Encoded protein: CASRRRWTGGGYTEAFF.